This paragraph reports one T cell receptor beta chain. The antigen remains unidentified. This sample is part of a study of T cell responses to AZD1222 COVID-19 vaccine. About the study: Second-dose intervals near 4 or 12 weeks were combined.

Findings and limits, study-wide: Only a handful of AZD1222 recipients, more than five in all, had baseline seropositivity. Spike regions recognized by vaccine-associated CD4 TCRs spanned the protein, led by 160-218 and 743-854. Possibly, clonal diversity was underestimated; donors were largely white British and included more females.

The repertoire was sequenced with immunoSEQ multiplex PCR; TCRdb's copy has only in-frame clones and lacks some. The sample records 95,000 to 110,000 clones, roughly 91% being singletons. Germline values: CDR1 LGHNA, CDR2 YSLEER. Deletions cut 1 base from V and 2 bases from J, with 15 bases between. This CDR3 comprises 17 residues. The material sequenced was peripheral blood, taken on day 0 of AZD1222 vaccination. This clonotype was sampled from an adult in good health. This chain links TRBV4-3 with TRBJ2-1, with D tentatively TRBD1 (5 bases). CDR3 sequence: CASSQVWGSAPYNEQFF. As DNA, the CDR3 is TGCGCCAGCAGCCAAGTCTGGGGCAGCGCCCCCTACAATGAGCAGTTCTTC.